These T cell receptor beta chains were read from a single sample in a study of Ad26.COV2.S vaccination and SARS-CoV-2 variants. Here immunoSEQ multiplex PCR was the method, and the copy in TCRdb shows in-frame clones only, minus some. This table holds about 680,000 clones, approximately 88% found once. The sequenced sample was peripheral blood, obtained in a trial of Ad26.COV2.S vaccine versus placebo. These receptor sequences come from a person between 18 and 65 years old who received the Ad26.COV2.S COVID-19 vaccine or a placebo. Each CDR3 is given with its conserved first and last residue. A D gene is named only where the DNA matches it firmly. Size values are once, few and many counts, or a class for expanded clones, and some rows have none.

V gene	clone size	J gene	D gene	CDR3 DNA	CDR3 protein
TRBV27	NA	TRBJ2-7	NA	TGTGCCAGCAGTCACCGGGACTCCCGACGAGTGGACGAGCAGTACTTC	CASSHRDSRRVDEQYF
TRBV19	NA	TRBJ1-5	TRBD1	TGTGCCAGTAGTGGCCAGGGGGCGGGCCAGCCCCAGCATTTT	CASSGQGAGQPQHF
TRBV29-1	NA	TRBJ2-1	NA	TGCAGCGTTGAGGGTATTAGGGGACGGCCCGAAGATGAGCAGTTCTTC	CSVEGIRGRPEDEQFF
TRBV7-9	NA	TRBJ1-2	NA	TGTGCCAGCAGCCGTGATGAAGGGCGCTATGGCTACACCTTC	CASSRDEGRYGYTF
TRBV18	NA	TRBJ1-2	TRBD1	TGTGCCAGCTCACCCCGCCCCATTGAGGGACAGGGAAAGGCGGGCTACACCTTC	CASSPRPIEGQGKAGYTF
TRBV10-3	NA	TRBJ1-1	NA	TGTGCCATCAATTCTCGGGGGAAGGACACTGAAGCTTTCTTT	CAINSRGKDTEAFF
TRBV7-2	NA	TRBJ2-1	NA	TGTGCCAGCAGCTTAGACAGGGCTATCAATGAGCAGTTCTTC	CASSLDRAINEQFF
TRBV7-8	NA	TRBJ2-7	TRBD1	TGTGCCAGCAGCTTAGCCGGACAGGGGGGCTACGAGCAGTACTTC	CASSLAGQGGYEQYF
TRBV18	NA	TRBJ2-3	TRBD2	TGTGCCAGCTCACCTACTAGACTAGCGGGGGCTCCAGATACGCAGTATTTT	CASSPTRLAGAPDTQYF
TRBV2	once	TRBJ2-6	TRBD1	TGTGCCAGCAGAACGGGACAGGGCTCGTTGGGGGCCAACGTCCTGACTTTC	CASRTGQGSLGANVLTF
TRBV30	NA	TRBJ2-5	NA	TGTGCCTGGAGTGTAGGTGGGAGAGAGACCCAGTACTTC	CAWSVGGRETQYF
TRBV5-1	NA	TRBJ1-2	NA	TGCGCCAGCAGAAACCGTGGAGGGAAGGACGGCTACACCTTC	CASRNRGGKDGYTF
TRBV20-1	NA	TRBJ2-1	NA	TGCAGTGCCATTAGGGGGAATGAGCAGTTCTTC	CSAIRGNEQFF
TRBV6-2/TRBV6-3	NA	TRBJ1-5	NA	TGTGCCAGCAGTTATCAAGGGAGTCAGCCCCAGCATTTT	CASSYQGSQPQHF
TRBV6-5	NA	TRBJ2-7	NA	TGTGCCGGAGACGGGGGACAGAGCTACGAGCAGTACTTC	CAGDGGQSYEQYF
TRBV6-2/TRBV6-3	NA	TRBJ2-3	TRBD1	TGTGCCAGCAGTTACGACAGGGCGGGCACAGATACGCAGTATTTT	CASSYDRAGTDTQYF
TRBV6-5	NA	TRBJ2-1	NA	TGTGCCAGCACCGAAAACTCCATAGCGCCCAATGAGCAGTTCTTC	CASTENSIAPNEQFF
TRBV19	NA	TRBJ1-5	NA	TGTGCCAGTAGTTCCCCCCGGGGGGGAGCGCAATCAGCCCAGCATTTT	CASSSPRGGAQSAQHF
TRBV18	NA	TRBJ2-5	TRBD1	TGTGCCAGCTCAAGGGACAGACAAGAGACCCAGTACTTC	CASSRDRQETQYF
TRBV7-2	NA	TRBJ1-1	NA	TGTGCCAGCAGCGCCGGACACCTGAACGGGGAAGCTTTCTTT	CASSAGHLNGEAFF
TRBV6-1	NA	TRBJ2-5	NA	TGTGCCAGCAGTGACCCGACAGGCACGTACCAAGAGACCCAGTACTTC	CASSDPTGTYQETQYF
TRBV7-3	NA	TRBJ2-2	NA	TGTGCCAGCAGCTTAGAGACTCCGAACACCGGGGAGCTGTTTTTT	CASSLETPNTGELFF
TRBV7-9	NA	TRBJ2-1	NA	TGTGCCAGCAGCTTAATCAGCGGCCTACCGCGGGGTGAGCAGTTCTTC	CASSLISGLPRGEQFF
TRBV5-6	NA	TRBJ2-7	TRBD1	TGTGCCAGCAGCCAACCGGGACAGGGGGGCTACGAGCAGTACTTC	CASSQPGQGGYEQYF
TRBV5-1	NA	TRBJ2-5	TRBD1	TGCGCCAGCAGCGTTGGACAGGGCCTGTACCAAGAGACCCAGTACTTC	CASSVGQGLYQETQYF
TRBV6-5	NA	TRBJ2-7	NA	TGTGCCAGCAGTTACCGGGACGTAGAACTCTACGAGCAGTACTTC	CASSYRDVELYEQYF
TRBV5-5	NA	TRBJ2-5	TRBD1	TGTGCCAGCAGCTTGAGCCGACAGGGGGTTCGTGAGACCCAGTACTTC	CASSLSRQGVRETQYF
TRBV12-3/TRBV12-4	NA	TRBJ1-2	NA	TGTGCCAGCAGTTTACCTGGAAACTATGGCTACACCTTC	CASSLPGNYGYTF
TRBV7-9	once	TRBJ1-1	NA	TGTGCCAGCACCGCGGGCACTGAAGCTTTCTTT	CASTAGTEAFF
TRBV6-2/TRBV6-3	once	TRBJ2-2	NA	TGTGCCAGCAGCCCATCGGTGGCCGGGGAGCTGTTTTTT	CASSPSVAGELFF
TRBV5-4	NA	TRBJ1-6	NA	TGTGCCAGCAGCATACAGGGAGGGTATAATTCACCCCTCCACTTT	CASSIQGGYNSPLHF
TRBV30	NA	TRBJ2-7	TRBD1	TGTGCCTGGAGACGGACAGGGGCCTACGAGCAGTACTTC	CAWRRTGAYEQYF
TRBV19	NA	TRBJ1-1	NA	TGTGCCAGTAGCACACCTAAGGCCGGGACTGAAGCTTTCTTT	CASSTPKAGTEAFF
TRBV11-1	NA	TRBJ1-2	TRBD1	TGTGCCAGCAGCTTTCAGGGGGGATATGGCTACACCTTC	CASSFQGGYGYTF